This is a list of T cell receptor beta chains from one sample in a study of shared clonotypes between healthy human individuals. TCRdb's copy holds only in-frame clones and misses some; the assay was immunoSEQ multiplex PCR. The sample contains roughly 1,500,000 clones, 95% to 99% of which appear only once. The sequenced material came from naive CD4+ T cells sorted from blood. The receptors here all came from a man aged 25-40 years in good health. The CDR3 runs from the conserved cysteine through the conserved F or W. D genes are given only for firm matches. Expanded clones are given a class, and other clones once, few, many or no size at all.

DNA | CDR3 | J | D | V | size | length
TGTGCCAGCTCTTATCGGAGCTCAGGGTTCGGGGAGCTGTTTTTT | CASSYRSSGFGELFF | TRBJ2-2 | - | TRBV27 | - | 15
TGTGCCAGCAGCTCACCTTTCCTCGGGGGAGATACGCAGTATTTT | CASSSPFLGGDTQYF | TRBJ2-3 | - | TRBV11-2 | - | 15
TGTGCCGCATCGGACCGGTCCTACGAGCAGTACTTC | CAASDRSYEQYF | TRBJ2-7 | - | TRBV10-3 | - | 12
TGTGCCAGCAGCTCCGTCGGAGGAGTTAATGAAAAACTGTTTTTT | CASSSVGGVNEKLFF | TRBJ1-4 | - | TRBV9 | - | 15
TGTGCCAGCAGTGTGTTCCCTCCCGGTTCCTTTTTC | CASSVFPPGSFF | TRBJ2-4 | - | TRBV2 | - | 12
TGCGCCAGCAGCTTGGTAGCGGGAGGGCCCCCCCGCAACACCGGGGAGCTGTTTTTT | CASSLVAGGPPRNTGELFF | TRBJ2-2 | TRBD2 | TRBV5-1 | - | 19
TGTGCCAGCAGAAATCAGGGGTACGGGGCCAACGTCCTGACTTTC | CASRNQGYGANVLTF | TRBJ2-6 | - | TRBV5-8 | - | 15
TGTGCCAGCAGCTTGGCAAGGGGTACGCAGTATTTT | CASSLARGTQYF | TRBJ2-3 | - | TRBV5-6 | - | 12
TGTGCCAGCAGGCTGGGGGCACTAGCCCAAGAGACCCAGTACTTC | CASRLGALAQETQYF | TRBJ2-5 | - | TRBV5-4 | - | 15
TGTGCCAGCAGTGGAGGGACAGGGGTATTCCAGCCCCAGCATTTT | CASSGGTGVFQPQHF | TRBJ1-5 | TRBD1 | TRBV6-1 | - | 15
TGCAGCGTTGAACCGCAGACCGATTACAATGAGCAGTTCTTC | CSVEPQTDYNEQFF | TRBJ2-1 | - | TRBV29-1 | - | 14
TGCGCCAGCAGCGACGGGGTGGGGTCCTACAATGAGCAGTTCTTC | CASSDGVGSYNEQFF | TRBJ2-1 | - | TRBV5-1 | - | 15
TGCGCCAGCAGCCCACTAGCGGGAAGACCCGGGGAGCTGTTTTTT | CASSPLAGRPGELFF | TRBJ2-2 | TRBD2 | TRBV5-1 | - | 15
TGTGCCAGCAGCGAGGGTAGGACAGACTACGAGCAGTACTTC | CASSEGRTDYEQYF | TRBJ2-7 | - | TRBV9 | once | 14